This T cell receptor beta chain originates from a study of shared clonotypes between healthy human individuals. The CDR3 consists of 13 residues. V was shortened by 2 bases and J by 8 bases, with 12 bases between the two germline ends. Per germline, CDR1 SGDLS and CDR2 YYNGEE. Method: immunoSEQ multiplex PCR; TCRdb's copy keeps in-frame clones and lacks some. The sample has 1,500,000 or so clones, approximately 98.5% seen once. Sample: naive CD4+ T cells sorted from blood. Subset specified: CD45RA+ positively selected. The gene calls are TRBV9 and TRBJ2-3; D may be TRBD1 (5 bases). The clonotype originates from a man aged 30-40 years in good health. CDR3 loop: CASSVKGLGTQYF. The CDR3 DNA follows: TGTGCCAGCAGCGTGAAGGGGCTGGGTACGCAGTATTTT.